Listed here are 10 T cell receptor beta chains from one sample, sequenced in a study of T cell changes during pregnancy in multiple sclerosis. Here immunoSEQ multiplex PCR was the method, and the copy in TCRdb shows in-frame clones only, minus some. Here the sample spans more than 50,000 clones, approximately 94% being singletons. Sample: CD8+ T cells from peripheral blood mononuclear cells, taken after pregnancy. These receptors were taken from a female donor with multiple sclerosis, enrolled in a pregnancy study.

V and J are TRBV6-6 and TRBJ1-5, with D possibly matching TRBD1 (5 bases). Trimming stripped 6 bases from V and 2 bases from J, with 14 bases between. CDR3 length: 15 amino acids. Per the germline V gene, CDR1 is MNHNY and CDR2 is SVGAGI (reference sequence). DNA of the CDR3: TGTGCCAGCAGCGGCCGGGGGACGGGCAATCAGCCCCAGCATTTT. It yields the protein CASSGRGTGNQPQHF.

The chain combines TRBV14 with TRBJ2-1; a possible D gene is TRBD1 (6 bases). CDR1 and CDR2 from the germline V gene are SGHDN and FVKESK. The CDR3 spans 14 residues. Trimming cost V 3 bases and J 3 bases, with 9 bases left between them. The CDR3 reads CASSQGAGYNEQFF. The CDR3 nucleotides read TGTGCCAGCAGCCAGGGGGCGGGCTACAATGAGCAGTTCTTC.

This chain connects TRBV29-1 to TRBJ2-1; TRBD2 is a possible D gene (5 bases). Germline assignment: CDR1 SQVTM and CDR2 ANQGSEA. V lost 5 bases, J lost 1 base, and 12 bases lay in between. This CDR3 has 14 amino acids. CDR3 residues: CSVQLEESYNEQFF. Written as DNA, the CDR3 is TGCAGCGTTCAACTAGAAGAATCCTACAATGAGCAGTTCTTC.

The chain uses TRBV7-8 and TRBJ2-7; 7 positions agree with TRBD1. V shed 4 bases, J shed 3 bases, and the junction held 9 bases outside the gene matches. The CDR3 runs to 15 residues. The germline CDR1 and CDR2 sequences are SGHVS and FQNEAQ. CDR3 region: CASSWAGTDDYEQYF. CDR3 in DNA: TGTGCCAGCAGCTGGGCCGGGACAGACGACTACGAGCAGTACTTC.

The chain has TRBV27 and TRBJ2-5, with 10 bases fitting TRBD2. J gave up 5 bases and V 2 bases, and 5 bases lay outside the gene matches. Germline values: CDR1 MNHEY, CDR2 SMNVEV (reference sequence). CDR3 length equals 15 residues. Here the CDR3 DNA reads TGTGCCAGCAGTTTACAGCGGGAGGGCCTGGAGACCCAGTACTTC. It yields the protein CASSLQREGLETQYF.

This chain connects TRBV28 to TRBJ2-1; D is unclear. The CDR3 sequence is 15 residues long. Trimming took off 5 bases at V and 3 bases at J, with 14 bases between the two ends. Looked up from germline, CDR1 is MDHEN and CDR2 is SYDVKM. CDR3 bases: TGTGCCAGCAGTCCTAAGAAGCGTCTCTACAATGAGCAGTTCTTC. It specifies CASSPKKRLYNEQFF.

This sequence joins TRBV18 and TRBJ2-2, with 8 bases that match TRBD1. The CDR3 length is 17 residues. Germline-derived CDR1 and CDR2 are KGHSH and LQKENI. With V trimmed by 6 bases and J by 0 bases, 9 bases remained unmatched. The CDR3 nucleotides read TGTGCCAGCTCCATGGACAGGGCCTCTACGAACACCGGGGAGCTGTTTTTT. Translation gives CASSMDRASTNTGELFF. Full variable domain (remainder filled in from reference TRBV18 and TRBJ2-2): NAGVMQNPRHLVRRRGQEARLRCSPMKGHSHVYWYRQLPEEGLKFMVYLQKENIIDESGMPKERFSAEFPKEGPSILRIQQVVRGDSAAYFCASSMDRASTNTGELFFGEGSRLTVL.

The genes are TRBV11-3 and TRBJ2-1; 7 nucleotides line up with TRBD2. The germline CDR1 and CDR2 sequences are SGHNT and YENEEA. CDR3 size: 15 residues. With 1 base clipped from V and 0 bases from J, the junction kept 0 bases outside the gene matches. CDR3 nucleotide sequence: TGTGCCAGCAGCTTAGGCGGGGGCTCCTACAATGAGCAGTTCTTC. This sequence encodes CASSLGGGSYNEQFF.

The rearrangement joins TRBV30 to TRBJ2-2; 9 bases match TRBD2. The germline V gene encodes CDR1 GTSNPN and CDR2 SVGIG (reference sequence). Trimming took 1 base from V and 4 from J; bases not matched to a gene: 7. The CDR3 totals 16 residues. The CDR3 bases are TGTGCCTGGAGTGCGGTAGCGGGAGTCCCCACCGGGGAGCTGTTTTTT. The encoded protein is CAWSAVAGVPTGELFF.

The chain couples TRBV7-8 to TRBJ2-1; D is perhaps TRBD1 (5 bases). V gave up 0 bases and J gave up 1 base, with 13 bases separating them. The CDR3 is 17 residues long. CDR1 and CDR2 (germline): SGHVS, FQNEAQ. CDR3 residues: CASSLAGVRLSYNEQFF. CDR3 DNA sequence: TGTGCCAGCAGCTTAGCAGGGGTCCGGTTATCCTACAATGAGCAGTTCTTC. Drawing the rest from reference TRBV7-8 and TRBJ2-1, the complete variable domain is GAGVSQSPRYKVAKRGQDVALRCDPISGHVSLFWYQQALGQGPEFLTYFQNEAQLDKSGLPSDRFFAERPEGSVSTLKIQRTQQEDSAVYLCASSLAGVRLSYNEQFFGPGTRLTVL.